This TCR beta chain was recovered during a study of cytomegalovirus exposure and HLA in healthy donors. Study information: The Caucasian-associated ancestry cluster held roughly 78% of some 420 genotyped donors. Study-wide results and caveats: A reported reduction in N-insertions relative to the roughly 610-donor mean was seen in an Asian-associated ancestry cluster in a later analysis. Later on, an analysis tied 15,000 to 20,000 TCR beta sequences to HLA alleles at 0.05 false discovery rate.

PCR was performed using 60 Vbeta and 13 Jbeta primers. The repertoire was sequenced with immunoSEQ multiplex PCR; TCRdb's copy has only in-frame clones and lacks some. This table holds over 150,000 clones, about 80% found once. The CDR3 has 15 amino acids. Turning to this clone: Antigen: not known.

The source is a woman in her forties or fifties in good health and CMV-seronegative. Specimen: PBMCs. The rearrangement links TRBV21-1 to TRBJ2-1; whether TRBD2, the table's D call, matches the DNA was not checked. TRBV21-1 constitutes a pseudogene. CDR3 loop: CASSGGSGKSNEQFF. As DNA, the CDR3 is TGTGCCAGCAGCGGGGGGTCGGGTAAGAGCAATGAGCAGTTCTTC.